Listed here are 8 T cell receptor beta chains from one sample, sequenced in a study of cytomegalovirus exposure and HLA in healthy donors. Researchers ran the PCR with 60 Vbeta and 13 Jbeta primers. The protocol was immunoSEQ multiplex PCR, while the TCRdb copy is restricted to in-frame clones and leaves out a portion. The sample contains almost 200,000 clones, approximately 85% of which appear only once. Sequenced sample: PBMCs. The receptors were gathered from a woman in her fifties or sixties in good health and CMV-seronegative.

The chain combines TRBV11-2 with TRBJ2-7; 7 bases are a match to TRBD1. The germline V gene has CDR1 SGHAT and CDR2 FQNNGV. CDR3 size: 14 residues. Trimming removed 3 bases from V and 4 bases from J; junction bases left unmatched: 6. The CDR3 loop is CASSFEGGGYEQYF. The CDR3 DNA is TGTGCCAGCAGCTTCGAAGGGGGCGGATACGAGCAGTACTTC.

This chain connects TRBV28 to TRBJ2-1; the match to TRBD2 covers 10 bases. After removal of 7 bases from V and 8 bases from J, the junction contained 14 bases not matched to a gene. The CDR3 loop spans 16 amino acids. Germline V gene sequence: CDR1 MDHEN, CDR2 SYDVKM. The CDR3 loop is CASTSLSSGSTHEQFF. The CDR3 bases are TGTGCCAGCACCTCCCTGTCTAGCGGGAGCACACATGAGCAGTTCTTC.

The genes are TRBV6-1 and TRBJ1-1; no clear D gene. V was shortened by 5 bases and J by 5 bases, with 18 bases between the two germline ends. Germline CDR1 is MNHNS and CDR2 is SASEGT. There are 15 residues in the CDR3. Here the CDR3 DNA reads TGTGCCAGCAGTAGAACTAGACGGGGTCAAACTGAAGCTTTCTTT. Protein product: CASSRTRRGQTEAFF.

This chain joins TRBV6-6 and TRBJ1-3, with D maybe TRBD1 (5 bases). The CDR3 covers 14 residues. Trimming took off 0 bases at V and 8 bases at J, with 11 bases between the two ends. Germline V lookup: CDR1 MNHNY, CDR2 SVGAGI (reference sequence). The CDR3 loop reads CASSYSAGRDTIYF. CDR3 sequence (DNA): TGTGCCAGCAGTTACTCGGCAGGGAGGGACACCATATATTTT.

The gene calls are TRBV27 and TRBJ2-1, with 9 bases identical to TRBD2. V shed 3 bases, J shed 6 bases, and the junction held 3 bases outside the gene matches. Germline V gives CDR1 MNHEY, CDR2 SMNVEV (reference sequence). The CDR3 runs 14 residues. The CDR3: CASSFGGRVNEQFF. As DNA, the CDR3 is TGTGCCAGCAGTTTTGGCGGGAGGGTCAATGAGCAGTTCTTC.

The chain combines TRBV7-6 with TRBJ1-4; TRBD1 might be the D (5 bases). V lost 5 bases and J 4 bases, leaving 14 bases between the germline ends. The CDR3 has 15 residues. Germline CDR1 and CDR2: SGHVS and FNYEAQ. Here the CDR3 DNA reads TGTGCCAGCAGCCCCTGGACCGGGGGTAATGAAAAACTGTTTTTT. Its protein product is CASSPWTGGNEKLFF.

V usage is TRBV1 and J usage is TRBJ2-1; the D call in the table, TRBD2, was not verified against the DNA. TRBV1 is a known pseudogene. The CDR3 spans 19 residues. The CDR3 sequence: CTSSRGQGRLAGDERLEFF. The DNA for the CDR3 is TGCACCAGCAGCCGAGGACAGGGCAGACTAGCGGGAGACGAGCGATTGGAGTTCTTC.

CDR3 in DNA: TGTGCCAGCAGCCAAGGACTATCCTTCGGGTATGAGCAGTTCTTC. Translating it yields CASSQGLSFGYEQFF. The chain employs TRBV14 and TRBJ2-1, with D perhaps TRBD2 (5 bases). Between the trimmed V and J ends, which lost 1 base and 8 bases, there was a span of 15 bases. The CDR3 is 15 residues long. Germline values: CDR1 SGHDN, CDR2 FVKESK. The entire variable domain, with the rest obtained from reference TRBV14 and TRBJ2-1, is as follows: EAGVTQFPSHSVIEKGQTVTLRCDPISGHDNLYWYRRVMGKEIKFLLHFVKESKQDESGMPNNRFLAERTGGTYSTLKVQPAELEDSGVYFCASSQGLSFGYEQFFGPGTRLTVL.